This is a list of T cell receptor beta chains from one sample in a study of T cell repertoires in cytomegalovirus infection. For these TCRs, the target antigens are not known. Using its own MiXCR run on the reads, TCRdb lists one record per CDR3 protein. The table records around 750,000 distinct CDR3 sequences, around a third of them present only once. Sequenced material: cultured CD8+ T cells from PBMCs, taken from culture after CMV antigen stimulation. These receptors were collected from a human donor in good health (CMV status not recorded). Some clones in this sample may be carry-over from other donors' samples. Each CDR3 is given with its conserved first and last residue. The D gene is left open where the match is weak. Rows give clone size only sometimes, using once, few, many, or a class for an expanded clone.

TRBJ1-1 15 TRBV6-5 - many CASSYKTGGNTEAFF TGTGCCAGCAGTTACAAGACGGGGGGGAACACTGAAGCTTTCTTT
TRBJ1-1 12 TRBV7-2 - - CASSGDMDLAFF TGTGCCAGCAGCGGAGACATGGATTTAGCTTTCTTT
TRBJ1-1 19 TRBV10-3 TRBD1 - CAISESGRGQTEFGPEAFF TGTGCCATCAGTGAGTCGGGAAGGGGACAGACCGAATTTGGGCCTGAAGCTTTCTTT
TRBJ2-2 15 TRBV18 TRBD1 - CASSDWDRETGELFF TGTGCCAGCTCAGACTGGGACAGGGAGACCGGGGAGCTGTTTTTT
TRBJ1-2 16 TRBV6-6 - few CASSYSTGGRDSGYTF TGTGCCAGCAGTTACTCGACTGGTGGTAGGGACTCCGGCTACACCTTC
TRBJ2-1 15 TRBV12-3/TRBV12-4 TRBD2 few CASSLGSGGMNEQFF TGTGCCAGCAGTTTAGGTAGCGGGGGGATGAATGAGCAGTTCTTC
TRBJ2-2 16 TRBV10-3 TRBD2 - CAISAGLAPNTGELFF TGTGCCATCAGTGCTGGACTAGCGCCGAACACCGGGGAGCTGTTTTTT
TRBJ2-6 16 TRBV27 - - CASSLSAGDMTNVLTF TGTGCCAGCAGTTTATCGGCAGGGGACATGACCAACGTCCTGACTTTC
TRBJ1-2 14 TRBV6-1 TRBD1 many CASRPGQGSHGYTF TGTGCCAGCAGGCCGGGACAGGGTTCCCACGGCTACACCTTC
TRBJ1-1 17 TRBV12-3/TRBV12-4 TRBD1 few CASSLGWTGAWNTEAFF TGTGCCAGCAGTTTAGGTTGGACAGGGGCCTGGAACACTGAAGCTTTCTTT
TRBJ2-3 16 TRBV7-2 TRBD2 - CASSRGLAGDTDTQYF TGTGCCAGCAGCCGGGGACTAGCGGGGGACACAGATACGCAGTATTTT
TRBJ2-1 16 TRBV5-1 TRBD2 - CASAGLAGGPYNEQFF TGCGCCAGCGCGGGACTAGCGGGGGGGCCCTACAATGAGCAGTTCTTC
TRBJ2-3 16 TRBV7-3 TRBD2 many CASSQSVAGGSDTQYF TGTGCCAGCAGCCAAAGCGTAGCGGGGGGCTCAGATACGCAGTATTTT
TRBJ2-7 13 TRBV7-8 TRBD2 many CATGATSGYEQYF TGTGCGACCGGGGCGACTAGCGGATACGAGCAGTACTTC
TRBJ2-6 19 TRBV7-9 TRBD1 many CASSSTVTGEPSGANVLTF TGTGCCAGCAGCTCCACTGTGACAGGGGAACCCTCTGGGGCCAACGTCCTGACTTTC
TRBJ1-1 13 TRBV7-2 - few CASIEGMNTEAFF TGTGCCAGCATCGAAGGAATGAACACTGAAGCTTTCTTT
TRBJ1-2 14 TRBV7-8 - few CASSPLGTLDGYTF TGTGCCAGCAGCCCACTCGGGACCTTGGATGGCTACACCTTC
TRBJ1-6 17 TRBV7-8 - - CASSPSPVYSYNSPLHF TGTGCCAGCAGCCCCTCTCCAGTCTACTCCTATAATTCACCCCTCCACTTT
TRBJ2-7 15 TRBV5-6 TRBD1 - CASSFPRDRNHEQYF TGTGCCAGCAGCTTTCCCCGGGACAGGAATCACGAGCAGTACTTC
TRBJ2-2 18 TRBV10-3 TRBD1 - CAISEGIWAGGEAGELFF TGTGCCATCAGTGAGGGGATTTGGGCAGGGGGAGAAGCCGGGGAGCTGTTTTTT
TRBJ1-2 16 TRBV7-8 TRBD1 few CASSSLGQGGNYGYTF TGTGCCAGCAGCTCACTGGGGCAGGGGGGAAACTATGGCTACACCTTC
TRBJ2-2 17 TRBV28 TRBD1 few CASSSPGQGKMAGELFF TGTGCCAGCAGTTCCCCGGGACAGGGGAAAATGGCCGGGGAGCTGTTTTTT
TRBJ2-1 15 TRBV7-6 - - CASSLARGAPNEQFF TGTGCCAGCAGCTTAGCCCGGGGGGCGCCCAATGAGCAGTTCTTC
TRBJ1-5 14 TRBV27 - - CASSPSGVGRPQHF TGTGCCAGCAGTCCATCGGGGGTAGGCAGGCCCCAGCATTTT
TRBJ2-1 16 TRBV20-1 TRBD2 - CSARDLASGGAGEQFF TGCAGTGCTAGAGATCTGGCTAGCGGGGGGGCGGGTGAGCAGTTCTTC
TRBJ1-2 13 TRBV6-2/TRBV6-3 - - CASTIHGRYGYTF TGTGCCAGCACTATTCACGGGCGGTATGGCTACACCTTC
TRBJ2-6 18 TRBV25-1 - - CASSEPAPGPSGANVLTF TGTGCCAGCAGTGAACCCGCACCAGGACCCTCTGGGGCCAACGTCCTGACTTTC
TRBJ2-2 15 TRBV5-1 - few CASSFTLLGTGELFF TGCGCCAGCAGCTTTACGCTTTTGGGCACCGGGGAGCTGTTTTTT
TRBJ2-7 15 TRBV28 TRBD1 - CASSSGQGKTYEQYF TGTGCCAGCAGTTCGGGACAGGGAAAAACCTACGAGCAGTACTTC
TRBJ1-1 17 TRBV14 - few CASSQGELGGMNTEAFF TGTGCCAGCAGCCAAGGTGAACTGGGGGGGATGAACACTGAAGCTTTCTTT
TRBJ1-4 18 TRBV6-1 - - CASSFLRGTEGINEKLFF TGTGCCAGCAGTTTCCTACGAGGGACGGAGGGTATAAATGAAAAACTGTTTTTT
TRBJ1-3 15 TRBV10-3 - - CAISDWDHSGNTIYF TGTGCCATCAGTGATTGGGACCACTCTGGAAACACCATATATTTT
TRBJ2-1 15 TRBV27 TRBD2 - CASSFDLGGGNEQFF TGTGCCAGCAGTTTCGATCTTGGCGGGGGCAATGAGCAGTTCTTC
TRBJ1-1 17 TRBV12-5 - - CASGLNIQSREYTEAFF TGTGCTAGTGGTTTGAACATACAGAGCAGGGAGTACACTGAAGCTTTCTTT
TRBJ1-2 14 TRBV12-3/TRBV12-4 - - CASSRPGMDYGYTF TGTGCCAGCAGCCGACCAGGGATGGACTATGGCTACACCTTC
TRBJ2-3 16 TRBV4-2 - - CASSQESGTSTDTQYF TGCGCCAGCAGCCAAGAATCTGGTACTAGCACAGATACGCAGTATTTT
TRBJ1-1 13 TRBV7-6 - - CASSSLTYTEAFF TGTGCCAGCAGCTCCCTGACTTACACTGAAGCTTTCTTT
TRBJ1-6 15 TRBV18 TRBD1 - CASSPPTGVNSPLHF TGTGCCAGCTCACCACCGACAGGGGTGAATTCACCCCTCCACTTT
TRBJ2-5 19 TRBV19 TRBD1 - CASSGTLRGQPKIQETQYF TGTGCCAGTAGTGGAACCCTAAGGGGGCAGCCGAAGATCCAAGAGACCCAGTACTTC
TRBJ2-5 19 TRBV7-9 - few CASSLQKVPGEKRQETQYF TGTGCCAGCAGCTTACAGAAAGTACCGGGAGAAAAGAGGCAAGAGACCCAGTACTTC
TRBJ2-3 19 TRBV28 TRBD2 - CVSSSLTSGGTTSTDTQYF TGTGTCAGCAGCTCGCTTACTAGCGGGGGGACAACTAGCACAGATACGCAGTATTTT
TRBJ1-2 11 TRBV10-2 - - CASRGFYGYTF TGCGCCAGCAGGGGCTTCTATGGCTACACCTTC
TRBJ2-3 16 TRBV7-6 TRBD2 - CASSSPSGGALDTQYF TGTGCCAGCAGCTCCCCTAGCGGGGGGGCCCTAGATACGCAGTATTTT
TRBJ1-2 18 TRBV28 TRBD1 - CASSLSLRDRAGNYGYTF TGTGCCAGCAGTTTAAGCCTAAGGGACAGGGCGGGGAACTATGGCTACACCTTC
TRBJ2-1 14 TRBV2 - - CASSERVGYNEQFF TGTGCCAGCAGTGAAAGAGTCGGGTACAATGAGCAGTTCTTC
TRBJ2-3 16 TRBV10-3 TRBD2 - CAIRLTSGANTDTQYF TGTGCCATCAGGCTTACTAGCGGGGCCAACACAGATACGCAGTATTTT